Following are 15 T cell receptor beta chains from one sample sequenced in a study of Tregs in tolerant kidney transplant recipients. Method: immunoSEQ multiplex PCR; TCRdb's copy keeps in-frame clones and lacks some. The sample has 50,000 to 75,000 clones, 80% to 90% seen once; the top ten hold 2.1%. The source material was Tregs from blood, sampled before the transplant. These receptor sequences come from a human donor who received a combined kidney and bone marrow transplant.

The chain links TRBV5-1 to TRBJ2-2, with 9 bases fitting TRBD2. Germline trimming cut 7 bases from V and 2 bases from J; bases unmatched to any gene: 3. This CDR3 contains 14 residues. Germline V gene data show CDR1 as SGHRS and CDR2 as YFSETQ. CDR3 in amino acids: CASQRGANTGELFF. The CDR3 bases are TGCGCCAGCCAGCGGGGGGCTAACACCGGGGAGCTGTTTTTT.

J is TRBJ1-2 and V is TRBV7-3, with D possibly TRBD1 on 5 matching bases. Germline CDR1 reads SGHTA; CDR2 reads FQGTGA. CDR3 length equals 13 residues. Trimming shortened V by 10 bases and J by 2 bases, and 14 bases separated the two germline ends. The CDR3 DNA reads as TGTGCCACCCAGCCAGGGTTAAACTATGGCTACACCTTC. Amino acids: CATQPGLNYGYTF.

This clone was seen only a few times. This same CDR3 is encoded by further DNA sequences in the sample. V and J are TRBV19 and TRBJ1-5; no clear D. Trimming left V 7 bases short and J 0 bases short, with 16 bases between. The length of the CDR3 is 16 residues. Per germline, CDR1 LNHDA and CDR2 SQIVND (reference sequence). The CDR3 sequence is CASTPRRQSSNQPQHF. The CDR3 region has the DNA TGTGCCAGTACCCCCAGGAGGCAGAGTAGCAATCAGCCCCAGCATTTT.

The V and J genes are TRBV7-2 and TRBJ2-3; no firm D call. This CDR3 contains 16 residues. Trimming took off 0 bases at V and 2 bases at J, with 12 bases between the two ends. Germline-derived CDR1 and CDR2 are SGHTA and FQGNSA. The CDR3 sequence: CASSLAQNSYTDTQYF. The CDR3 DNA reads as TGTGCCAGCAGCTTAGCGCAGAACAGTTACACAGATACGCAGTATTTT.

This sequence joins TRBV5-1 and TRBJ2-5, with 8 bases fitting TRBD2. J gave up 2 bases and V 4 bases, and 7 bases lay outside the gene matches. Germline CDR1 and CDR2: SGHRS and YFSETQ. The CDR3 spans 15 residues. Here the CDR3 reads CASSVGAGGQETQYF. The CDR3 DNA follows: TGCGCCAGCAGCGTTGGGGCGGGGGGACAAGAGACCCAGTACTTC.

In DNA form, the CDR3 reads TGCGCCAGCAGCTCAATACTGGGAACCGGGGAGCTGTTTTTT. It specifies CASSSILGTGELFF. This chain links TRBV5-1 with TRBJ2-2; no clear D gene. Germline assignment: CDR1 SGHRS and CDR2 YFSETQ. The CDR3 sequence is 14 residues long. Trimming cost V 3 bases and J 5 bases, with 11 bases left between them. Looking up the rest from reference TRBV5-1 and TRBJ2-2 gives the full variable domain: KAGVTQTPRYLIKTRGQQVTLSCSPISGHRSVSWYQQTPGQGLQFLFEYFSETQRNKGNFPGRFSGRQFSNSRSEMNVSTLELGDSALYLCASSSILGTGELFFGEGSRLTVL.

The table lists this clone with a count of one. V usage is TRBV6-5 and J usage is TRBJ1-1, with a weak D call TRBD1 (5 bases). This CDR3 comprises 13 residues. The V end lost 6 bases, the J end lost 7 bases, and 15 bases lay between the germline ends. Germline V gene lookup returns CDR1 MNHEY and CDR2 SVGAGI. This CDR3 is CASSHDSAGEAFF. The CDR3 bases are TGTGCCAGCAGCCACGACAGTGCCGGTGAAGCTTTCTTT.

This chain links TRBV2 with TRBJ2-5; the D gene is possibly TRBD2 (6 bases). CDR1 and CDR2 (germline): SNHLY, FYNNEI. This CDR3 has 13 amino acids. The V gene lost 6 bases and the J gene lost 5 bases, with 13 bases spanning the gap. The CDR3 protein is CASRREVGETQYF. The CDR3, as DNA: TGTGCCAGCAGGAGGGAGGTCGGGGAGACCCAGTACTTC.

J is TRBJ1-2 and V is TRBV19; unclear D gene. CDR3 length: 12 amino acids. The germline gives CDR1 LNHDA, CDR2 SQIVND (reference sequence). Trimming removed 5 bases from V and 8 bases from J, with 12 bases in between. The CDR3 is CASSLEGRGYTF. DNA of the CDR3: TGTGCCAGTAGTCTCGAGGGAAGAGGCTACACCTTC.

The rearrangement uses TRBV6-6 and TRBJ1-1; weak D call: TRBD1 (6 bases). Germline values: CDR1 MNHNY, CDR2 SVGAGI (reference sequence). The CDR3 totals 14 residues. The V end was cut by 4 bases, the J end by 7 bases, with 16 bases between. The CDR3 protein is CASSFFQGIGEAFF. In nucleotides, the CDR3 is TGTGCCAGCAGTTTCTTTCAGGGGATAGGTGAAGCTTTCTTT.

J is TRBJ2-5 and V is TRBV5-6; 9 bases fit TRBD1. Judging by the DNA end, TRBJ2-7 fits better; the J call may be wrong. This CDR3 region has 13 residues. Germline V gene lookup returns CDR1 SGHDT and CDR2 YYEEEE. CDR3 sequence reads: CASSRGQGYEQYF. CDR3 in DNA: TGTGCCAGCAGCAGGGGACAGGGCTACGAGCAGTACTTC.

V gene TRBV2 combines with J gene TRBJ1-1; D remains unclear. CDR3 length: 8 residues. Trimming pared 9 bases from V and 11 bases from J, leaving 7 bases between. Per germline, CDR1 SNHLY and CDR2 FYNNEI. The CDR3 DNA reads TGTGCCAGTACAAGGGCTTTCTTT. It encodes CASTRAFF.

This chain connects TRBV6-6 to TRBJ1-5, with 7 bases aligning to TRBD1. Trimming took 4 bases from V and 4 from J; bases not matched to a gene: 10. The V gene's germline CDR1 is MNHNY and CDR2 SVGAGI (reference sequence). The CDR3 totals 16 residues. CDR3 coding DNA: TGTGCCAGCAGTTCCTATAGACAGGGTAGGAATCAGCCCCAGCATTTT. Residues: CASSSYRQGRNQPQHF.

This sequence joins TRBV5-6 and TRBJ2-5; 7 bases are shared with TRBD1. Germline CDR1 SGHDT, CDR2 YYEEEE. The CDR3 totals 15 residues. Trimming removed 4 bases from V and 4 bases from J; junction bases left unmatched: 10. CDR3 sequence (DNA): TGTGCCAGCAGCCCGACAGGGTCTGTTCGAGAGACCCAGTACTTC. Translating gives CASSPTGSVRETQYF.

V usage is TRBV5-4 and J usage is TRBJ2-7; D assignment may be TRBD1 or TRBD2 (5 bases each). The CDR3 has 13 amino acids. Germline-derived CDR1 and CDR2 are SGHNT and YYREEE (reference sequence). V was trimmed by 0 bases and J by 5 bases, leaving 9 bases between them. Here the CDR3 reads CASSLERGHEQYF. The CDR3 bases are TGTGCCAGCAGCTTGGAACGGGGCCACGAGCAGTACTTC. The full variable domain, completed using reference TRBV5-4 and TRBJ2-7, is ETGVTQSPTHLIKTRGQQVTLRCSSQSGHNTVSWYQQALGQGPQFIFQYYREEENGRGNFPPRFSGLQFPNYSSELNVNALELDDSALYLCASSLERGHEQYFGPGTRLTVT.